By share of the sample, the clone carrying this T cell receptor (beta chain) is medium-sized. The antigen remains unidentified. These data are taken from a study of metastatic and nonmetastatic thyroid tumors. Across the study: From malignant and benign thyroid patients, repertoires in blood and in tumor or nodule tissue were compared. Broader study findings: In both blood and tumor samples, TCR beta diversity was reported significantly higher for malignant than benign nodules.

TCRdb ran MiXCR on the PCR reads. The table lists about 39,000 clones, 15% to 20% of them singletons, with about a sixth in the top ten. Every patient was untreated before thyroid surgery. V dropped 3 bases and J dropped 7 bases, with 16 bases sitting between them. Germline CDR1 reads SGHAT; CDR2 reads FQNNGV. CDR3 length: 14 residues. The receptor was isolated from a female donor with papillary thyroid cancer or a benign thyroid nodule (not recorded which). Some clones in this sample may be carry-over from other donors' samples. The sequenced sample consisted of blood. The V and J genes are TRBV11-2 and TRBJ2-7; TRBD1 is a possible D gene (5 bases). The CDR3 nucleotides read TGTGCCAGCAGCTTTTGGGGCGAAGAGACGGAGCAGTACTTC. Translating it yields CASSFWGEETEQYF.